The clone carrying this T cell receptor beta chain was observed a handful of times. Its specificity is unknown. TCRdb keeps only in-frame clones here, not all; method: immunoSEQ multiplex PCR. The sample lists almost 30,000 clones; approximately 76% were seen once. The data are from a study of CD4 T cells in relation to SARS-CoV-2 and coronaviruses. On the study more broadly: After about nine days of antigen culture, PBMC TCR beta CDR3s were sequenced.

Before the COVID-19 pandemic, during about 2011-2019, CD4+ T cells were taken from unexposed donors. CD4+ T cells were isolated from the cells after 10 days of culture. Each well had roughly 2.2 million PBMCs in around 4.5% human AB serum with IL-2. This CDR3 region has 13 residues. Trimming cost V 1 base and J 5 bases, with 7 bases left between them. Germline-derived CDR1 and CDR2 are SGHNT and YENEEA. The study's findings and limits: This crossreactivity analysis covered spike protein alone, no other viral proteins. Pre-pandemic and post-infection samples never came from the same donor.

The V call is TRBV11-3, the J call TRBJ2-3; D ambiguous. This clonotype was obtained from a human donor in good health. Sequenced material: CD4+ T cells from PBMCs, cultured in vitro. CDR3 residues: CASSLGPKDTQYF. DNA for the CDR3: TGTGCCAGCAGCTTAGGACCCAAAGATACGCAGTATTTT.